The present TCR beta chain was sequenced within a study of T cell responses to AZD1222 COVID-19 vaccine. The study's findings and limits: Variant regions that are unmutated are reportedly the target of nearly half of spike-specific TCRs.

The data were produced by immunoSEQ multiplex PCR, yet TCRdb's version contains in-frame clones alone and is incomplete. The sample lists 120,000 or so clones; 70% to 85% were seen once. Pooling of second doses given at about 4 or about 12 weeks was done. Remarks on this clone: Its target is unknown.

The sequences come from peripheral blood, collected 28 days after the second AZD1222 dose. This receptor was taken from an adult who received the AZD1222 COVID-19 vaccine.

CDR3 amino acids: CASRDSTGEKGEAFF. The CDR3 region has the DNA TGCGCCAGCAGGGACTCAACAGGGGAAAAGGGTGAAGCTTTCTTT. The rearrangement joins TRBV10-2 to TRBJ1-1, with TRBD1 matching 7 bases. V shed 6 bases, J shed 7 bases, and the junction held 14 bases outside the gene matches. Germline values: CDR1 WSHSY, CDR2 SAAADI. This CDR3 spans 15 amino acids.